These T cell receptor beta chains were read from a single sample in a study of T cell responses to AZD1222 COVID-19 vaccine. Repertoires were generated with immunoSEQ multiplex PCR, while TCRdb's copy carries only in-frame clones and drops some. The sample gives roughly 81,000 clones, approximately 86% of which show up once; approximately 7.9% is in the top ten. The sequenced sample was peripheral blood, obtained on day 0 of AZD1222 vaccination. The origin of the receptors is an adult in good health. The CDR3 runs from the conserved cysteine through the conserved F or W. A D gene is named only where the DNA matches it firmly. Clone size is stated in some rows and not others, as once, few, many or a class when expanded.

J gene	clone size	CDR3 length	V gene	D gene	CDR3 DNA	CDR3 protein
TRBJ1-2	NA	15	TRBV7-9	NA	TGTGCCAGCAGCTTAGCCGGCTCGTCAAGAGATGGCTACACCTTC	CASSLAGSSRDGYTF
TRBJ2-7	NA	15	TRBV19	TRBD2	TGTGCCAGTAGGGGCGGGAGAGGCCCATCCTACGAGCAGTACTTC	CASRGGRGPSYEQYF
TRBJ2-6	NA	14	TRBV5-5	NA	TGTGCCAGCAGCGGTACCTCTGGGGCCAACGTCCTGACTTTC	CASSGTSGANVLTF
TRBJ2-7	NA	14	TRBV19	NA	TGTGCCAGTAGTATAGACGGCCTCGGATACGAGCAGTACTTC	CASSIDGLGYEQYF
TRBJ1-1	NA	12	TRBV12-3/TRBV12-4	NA	TGTGCCAGCAGTTTACACAGACTTGAAGCTTTCTTT	CASSLHRLEAFF
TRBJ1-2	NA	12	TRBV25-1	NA	TGTGCCAGCAGTCCAGGGCGCCATGGCTACACCTTC	CASSPGRHGYTF
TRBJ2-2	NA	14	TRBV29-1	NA	TGCAGCGTTGTGGTGCTACAGGAAACCGGGGAGCTGTTTTTT	CSVVVLQETGELFF
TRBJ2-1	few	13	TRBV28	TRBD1	TGTGCCAGCAGTTTACTGGGACAGCCTGAGCAGTTCTTC	CASSLLGQPEQFF
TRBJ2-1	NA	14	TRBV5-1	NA	TGCGGCGTAAGAATGGGGGAAGGTTACAATGAGCAGTTCTTC	CGVRMGEGYNEQFF
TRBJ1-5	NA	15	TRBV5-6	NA	TGTGCCAGCAGCTTGGGCCCGTATAGCAATCAGCCCCAGCATTTT	CASSLGPYSNQPQHF
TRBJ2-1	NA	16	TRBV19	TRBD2	TGTGCCAGTAGCCCGCTAATAGCGGGAGGGATGGATGAGCAGTTCTTC	CASSPLIAGGMDEQFF
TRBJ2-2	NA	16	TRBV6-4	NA	TGTGCCAGCAGCCCCCAAGGAGCCTCGAACACCGGGGAGCTGTTTTTT	CASSPQGASNTGELFF
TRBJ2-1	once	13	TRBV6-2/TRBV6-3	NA	TGTGCCAGCAGTGGCATACTCTACAATGAGCAGTTCTTC	CASSGILYNEQFF
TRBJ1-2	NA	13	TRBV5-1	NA	TGCGCCAGCGGGGCTGGAGGGGACTATGGCTACACCTTC	CASGAGGDYGYTF
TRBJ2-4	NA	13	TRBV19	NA	TGTGCCAGTAACGGGGTTGCCAAAAACATTCAGTACTTC	CASNGVAKNIQYF
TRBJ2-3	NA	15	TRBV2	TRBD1	TGTGCCAGCAGGGTGGACAGGGGGCCCGCAGATACGCAGTATTTT	CASRVDRGPADTQYF
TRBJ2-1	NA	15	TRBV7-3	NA	TGTGCCAGCAGCTTGTCAGGGGCGTCCTACAATGAGCAGTTCTTC	CASSLSGASYNEQFF
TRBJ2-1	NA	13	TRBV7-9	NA	TGTGCCAGCACCCTACACGGGTCCAATGAGCAGTTCTTC	CASTLHGSNEQFF
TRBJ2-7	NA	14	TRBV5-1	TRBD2	TGCGCCAGCCGACCCGGGACTACAACCTACGAGCAGTACTTC	CASRPGTTTYEQYF
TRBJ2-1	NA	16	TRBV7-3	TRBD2	TGTGCCAGCAGCACTAGCGGGAGTAGCTCCTACAATGAGCAGTTCTTC	CASSTSGSSSYNEQFF
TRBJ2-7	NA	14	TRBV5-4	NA	TGTGCCAGCACTCACAAGGTGGAGTCCGGCGAGCAGTACTTC	CASTHKVESGEQYF
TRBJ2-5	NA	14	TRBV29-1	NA	TGCAGCGTTGCCCCCACAGGGCTGCAAGAGACCCAGTACTTC	CSVAPTGLQETQYF
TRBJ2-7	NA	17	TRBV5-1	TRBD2	TGCGCCAGCAGCTTGGGTATAGCGGGAGTCGCCTGGGAGGAGCAGTACTTC	CASSLGIAGVAWEEQYF
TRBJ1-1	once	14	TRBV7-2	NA	TGTGCCAGCAGCTTAGGTATAACGAACACTGAAGCTTTCTTT	CASSLGITNTEAFF
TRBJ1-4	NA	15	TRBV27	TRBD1	TGTGCCAGCAGTACTACAGGGGGTTCTAATGAAAAACTGTTTTTT	CASSTTGGSNEKLFF
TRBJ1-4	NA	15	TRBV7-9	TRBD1	TGTGCCAGCAGCTCACCGGGACAGCGCAATGAAAAACTGTTTTTT	CASSSPGQRNEKLFF
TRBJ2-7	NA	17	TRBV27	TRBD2	TGTGCCAGCAGTATCCGGACTAGCGGGAGTTTACCCTACGAGCAGTACTTC	CASSIRTSGSLPYEQYF
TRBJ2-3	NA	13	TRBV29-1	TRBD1	TGCAGCCCCTCGACAGGGGGCACAGATACGCAGTATTTT	CSPSTGGTDTQYF
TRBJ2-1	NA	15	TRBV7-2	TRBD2	TGTGCCAGCAGCTTAGGGCTAGCGGAGGGGAATGAGCAGTTCTTC	CASSLGLAEGNEQFF
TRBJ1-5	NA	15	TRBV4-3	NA	TGCGCCAGCAGCCAAGATCCTGTGGGCAATCAGCCCCAGCATTTT	CASSQDPVGNQPQHF
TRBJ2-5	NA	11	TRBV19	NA	TGTGCCAGTAGGGACTGGGAGACCCAGTACTTC	CASRDWETQYF
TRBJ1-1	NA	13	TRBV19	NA	TGTGCCAGTAGTACACAAAAAGGGACTGAAGCTTTCTTT	CASSTQKGTEAFF
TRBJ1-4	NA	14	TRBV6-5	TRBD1	TGTGCCAGCATGAAGAGACAGGGCGATGAAAAACTGTTTTTT	CASMKRQGDEKLFF
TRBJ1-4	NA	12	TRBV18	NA	TGTGCCAGCTCACGACAGACCGAAAAACTGTTTTTT	CASSRQTEKLFF
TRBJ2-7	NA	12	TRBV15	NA	TGTGCCACCAGCAGAGTAGGGTTCGAGCAGTACTTC	CATSRVGFEQYF
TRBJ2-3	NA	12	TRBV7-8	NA	TGTGCCAGCAGCCTGCCACCCGATACGCAGTATTTT	CASSLPPDTQYF
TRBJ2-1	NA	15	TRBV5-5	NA	TGTGCCAGCAGCTTGGCGAGCGTGTCCTACAATGAGCAGTTCTTC	CASSLASVSYNEQFF
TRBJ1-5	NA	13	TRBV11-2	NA	TGTGCCAGCAGCCTGGACGGCAATCAGCCCCAGCATTTT	CASSLDGNQPQHF
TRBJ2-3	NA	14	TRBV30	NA	TGTGCCTGGAGCCGGACTACCACCACAGATACGCAGTATTTT	CAWSRTTTTDTQYF
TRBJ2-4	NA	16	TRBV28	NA	TGTGCCAGCAGTTTTAACGGAATACTAGCCAAAAACATTCAGTACTTC	CASSFNGILAKNIQYF
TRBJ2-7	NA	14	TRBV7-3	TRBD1	TGTGCCAGCAGCTTAATTACAGGGGGCGGCGAGCAGTACTTC	CASSLITGGGEQYF
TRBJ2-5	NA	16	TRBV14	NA	TGTGCCAGCAGCCAAGAGGGATCAGGGGACCGAGAGACCCAGTACTTC	CASSQEGSGDRETQYF
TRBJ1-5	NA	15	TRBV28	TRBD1	TGTGCCAGCAGCCCGACAGGGGGTAGCAATCAGCCCCAGCATTTT	CASSPTGGSNQPQHF
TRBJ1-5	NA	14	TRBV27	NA	TGTGCCAGCAGTTCCGGATGGGGCAATCAGCCCCAGCATTTT	CASSSGWGNQPQHF
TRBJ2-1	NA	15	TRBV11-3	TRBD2	TGTGCCAGCAGCCCGAGCGGGGGAATGTACAATGAGCAGTTCTTC	CASSPSGGMYNEQFF
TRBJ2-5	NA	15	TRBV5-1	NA	TGCGCCAGCAGCTTGACAGGGTTTGGACAAGAGACCCAGTACTTC	CASSLTGFGQETQYF
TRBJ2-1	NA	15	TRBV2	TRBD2	TGTGCCAGCAGGGTCGATCTAGCGGGAGTTCCTGAGCAGTTCTTC	CASRVDLAGVPEQFF
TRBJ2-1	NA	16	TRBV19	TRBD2	TGTGCCAGTAGTTTCGGACTAGCGGGAGTAGGAGGTGAGCAGTTCTTC	CASSFGLAGVGGEQFF
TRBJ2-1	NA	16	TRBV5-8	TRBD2	TGTGCCAGCAGCCGGGGACTAGCGGGAGACGGCAATGAGCAGTTCTTC	CASSRGLAGDGNEQFF
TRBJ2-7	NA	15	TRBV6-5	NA	TGTGCCAGCACCCCTCCGGGGGGCGAAGGGCGCGAGCAGTACTTC	CASTPPGGEGREQYF
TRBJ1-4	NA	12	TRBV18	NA	TGTGCCAGCTCACCACCGGTGGAAAAACTGTTTTTT	CASSPPVEKLFF
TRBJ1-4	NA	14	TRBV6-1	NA	TGTGCCAGCAGTGAGGACTTAACTAATGAAAAACTGTTTTTT	CASSEDLTNEKLFF
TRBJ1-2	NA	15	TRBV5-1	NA	TGCGCCAGCAGCCGCGGAGGCACCCTTGAGGATGGCTACACCTTC	CASSRGGTLEDGYTF